The source of this T cell receptor beta chain is a study of cytomegalovirus exposure and HLA in healthy donors. Findings and limits, study-wide: It was about 150 TCR beta chains that were listed as cytomegalovirus-associated.

Amplification used 60 Vbeta primers and 13 Jbeta primers. Profiled with immunoSEQ multiplex PCR; TCRdb holds only in-frame clones, not every one. The repertoire has 200,000 to 250,000 clones, approximately 79% of them found once; the top ten carry 1.7%. As to this clone: Its antigen is undetermined.

The CDR3 runs 12 residues. Losses at the gene ends were 6 bases for V and 5 bases for J; bases not matched to a gene: 2. Germline CDR1 and CDR2: SNHLY and FYNNEI. Sample: PBMCs. V is TRBV2 and J is TRBJ2-7; 9 nucleotides align to TRBD1. The clonotype was recovered from a man aged 45-60 years in good health and CMV-seronegative. The CDR3 DNA reads as TGTGCCAGCAGGGGACAGGGACACGAGCAGTACTTC. Translating gives CASRGQGHEQYF.